Included here is one T cell receptor beta chain sequence, with context. Reverse transcription of roughly 0.45 to 1 ug RNA was carried out with random hexamers. TCRdb reanalysed the immunoSEQ multiplex PCR reads using MiXCR and keeps one entry per CDR3 protein. The sample records 80,000 or so distinct CDR3 sequences, roughly 94% being singletons. Germline lookup yields CDR1 MNHNS and CDR2 SASEGT. The CDR3 length is 12 residues. The V gene lost 1 base and the J gene lost 7 bases, with 8 bases spanning the gap. These data belong to a study of CD8 T cells in Susac syndrome. The V gene is TRBV6-1, the J gene TRBJ2-7; unclear D gene. The specimen sequenced was CD8+ T cells from PBMCs. This sequence was found in a human donor with Susac syndrome. DNA of the CDR3: TGTGCCAGCAGTGAAGACGTCAGAGAGCAGTACTTC. Protein product: CASSEDVREQYF.